The T cell receptor (beta chain) under discussion was sequenced for a study of T cell responses to AZD1222 COVID-19 vaccine. This CDR3 is 13 amino acids long. V shed 5 bases and J shed 4 bases, with 11 bases lying between them. In germline, CDR1 is SEHNR, CDR2 FQNEAQ (reference sequence). Measured with immunoSEQ multiplex PCR; TCRdb has only the in-frame clones, and not every one. There are 110,000 or so clones in the sample; approximately 83% occur only once, and 9.4% lies in the top ten. This clone has just a few counts. The antigen is not known. Whole-study findings and limits: Nearly half of the spike-specific TCRs reportedly recognize variant regions that carry no mutations. Donor demographics were predominantly white British with a female majority; clonal diversity may be underestimated. In all cases, repertoires were sampled only after the peak T cell response.

This specimen consisted of peripheral blood, obtained on day 0 of AZD1222 vaccination. The chain has TRBV7-9 and TRBJ1-2; the D is unclear. This receptor was identified in an adult in good health. The CDR3 here is CASSPNLPYGYTF. In nucleotides, the CDR3 is TGTGCCAGCAGCCCAAACTTACCCTATGGCTACACCTTC.